This T cell receptor beta chain was observed in a study of blood T cell repertoires in COVID-19. Study-level background: From T cells, B-cell-depleted T cells, or PBMCs came the material, which was cDNA or gDNA.

Libraries were prepared by immunoSEQ multiplex PCR; TCRdb keeps only in-frame clonotypes and omits some of them. The data hold 250,000 to 350,000 clones, with around nine tenths observed a single time. The CDR3 is made up of 17 amino acids. Germline V gives CDR1 SGHDN, CDR2 FVKESK. V lost 4 bases and J 4 bases, leaving 20 bases between the germline ends. Specimen: peripheral blood. This sequence joins TRBV14 and TRBJ2-1, with D possibly TRBD2 on 6 matching bases. The sequence was collected from a woman in her sixties with acute or convalescent COVID-19. The CDR3 protein is CASSPQRRLATYNEQFF. The CDR3 DNA follows: TGTGCCAGCAGCCCTCAAAGGCGGCTAGCGACTTACAATGAGCAGTTCTTC.